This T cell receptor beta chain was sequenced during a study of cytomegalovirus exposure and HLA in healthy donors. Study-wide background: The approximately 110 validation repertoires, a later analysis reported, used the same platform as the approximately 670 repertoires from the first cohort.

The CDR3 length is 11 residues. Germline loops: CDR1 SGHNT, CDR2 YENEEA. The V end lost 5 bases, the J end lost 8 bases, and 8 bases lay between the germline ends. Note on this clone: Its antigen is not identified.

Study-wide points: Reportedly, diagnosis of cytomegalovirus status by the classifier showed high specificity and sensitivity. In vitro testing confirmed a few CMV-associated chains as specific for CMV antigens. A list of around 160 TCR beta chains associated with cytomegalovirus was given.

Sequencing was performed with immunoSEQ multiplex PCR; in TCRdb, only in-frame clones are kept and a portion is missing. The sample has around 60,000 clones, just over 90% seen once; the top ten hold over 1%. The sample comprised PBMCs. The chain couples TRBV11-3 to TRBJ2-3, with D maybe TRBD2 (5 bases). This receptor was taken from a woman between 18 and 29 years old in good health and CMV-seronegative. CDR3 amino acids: CASSGGGTQYF. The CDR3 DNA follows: TGTGCCAGCAGCGGAGGTGGTACGCAGTATTTT. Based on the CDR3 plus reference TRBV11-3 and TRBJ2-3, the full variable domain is EAGVVQSPRYKIIEKKQPVAFWCNPISGHNTLYWYLQNLGQGPELLIRYENEEAVDDSQLPKDRFSAERLKGVDSTLKIQPAELGDSAVYLCASSGGGTQYFGPGTRLTVL.